This T cell receptor beta chain was sequenced during a study of metastatic and nonmetastatic thyroid tumors. Study as a whole: Repertoires from malignant and benign thyroid patients were compared across blood and tumor or nodule tissue.

This clone was counted between two and nine times. Its antigen remains unknown. In the original processing: It was from CDR3 differences across clinicopathological groups that a distant-metastasis classifier for papillary thyroid cancer was built. TCRdb reanalyzed the PCR reads via MiXCR. The V and J calls reflect TCRdb's pipeline rather than the authors' work. This sample has over 14,000 clones, with roughly 24% found just once. Findings of the study overall: Significantly greater TCR beta diversity was reportedly found in malignant thyroid tumors than in benign nodules (in blood and tumor).

Patients had received no treatment of any kind before thyroid surgery. The ends were cut back, 3 bases at V and 7 bases at J, with 12 bases in the middle. The germline V gene has CDR1 MNHNS and CDR2 SASEGT. CDR3 length equals 13 residues. The sample consisted of tumor tissue. The rearrangement links TRBV6-1 to TRBJ1-1; possible D gene TRBD1, 6 bases. This TCR was sampled from a female donor with papillary thyroid cancer or a benign thyroid nodule (not recorded which). Some clones in this sample may be carry-over from other donors' samples. DNA of the CDR3: TGTGCCAGCAGTGACAAGGGGGGTAATGAAGCTTTCTTT. Its protein is CASSDKGGNEAFF.